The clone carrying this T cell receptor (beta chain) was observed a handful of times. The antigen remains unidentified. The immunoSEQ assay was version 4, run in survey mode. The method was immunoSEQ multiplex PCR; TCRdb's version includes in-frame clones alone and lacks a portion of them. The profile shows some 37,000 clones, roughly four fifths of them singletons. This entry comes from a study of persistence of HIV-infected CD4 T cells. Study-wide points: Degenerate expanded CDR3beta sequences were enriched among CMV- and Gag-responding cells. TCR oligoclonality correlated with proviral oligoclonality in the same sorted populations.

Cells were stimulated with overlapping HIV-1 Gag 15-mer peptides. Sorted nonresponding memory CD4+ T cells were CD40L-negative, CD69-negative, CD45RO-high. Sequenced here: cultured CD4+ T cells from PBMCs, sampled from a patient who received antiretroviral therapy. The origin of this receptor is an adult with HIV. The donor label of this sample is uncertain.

Here the CDR3 DNA reads TGTGCCAGCAGTTTGTCCTATCGGGCGAAAATCACCTTC. Protein product: CASSLSYRAKITF. The chain uses TRBV12-3 or TRBV12-4 and TRBJ1-2, with D hard to call. This CDR3 has 13 residues. V lost 3 bases, J lost 13 bases, and 18 bases lay in between.